The clone carrying this T cell receptor beta chain turned up a few times. This sample is part of a study of beta chain features in type 1 diabetes. Trimming pared 4 bases from V and 2 bases from J, leaving 6 bases between. CDR3 length equals 13 residues. Germline CDR1 SQVTM, CDR2 ANQGSEA. Reverse transcribing all isolated RNA meant expressed TCRB transcripts were sequenced. Here immunoSEQ multiplex PCR was the method, and the copy in TCRdb shows in-frame clones only, minus some. The sample has 160,000 or so clones; 11% are singletons. The TCR originated in a man between 18 and 29 years old in good health. Material: central memory CD4+ T cells from blood. The J gene is TRBJ2-6, the V gene TRBV29-1, with unresolved D. CDR3 DNA sequence: TGCAGCGTTGGTCCTCCTGGGGCCAACGTCCTGACTTTC. Its translation is CSVGPPGANVLTF.